The clone carrying this TCR beta chain was seen at least ten times. What it binds is unknown. In the study's own analysis: Clinicopathological groups supplied CDR3 differences that were used to build a distant-metastasis classifier for papillary thyroid cancer. TCRdb re-analyzed the PCR reads through MiXCR. What appears here as the V and J calls and clone size reflects TCRdb's work, not the paper's. The top ten clones hold over 6% of a sample with 30,000 to 35,000 clones, approximately 15% of them seen once. The record originates from a study of metastatic and nonmetastatic thyroid tumors. Overall study: Thyroid patients, malignant and benign, had repertoires compared across blood and tumor or nodule tissue.

General observations from the study: Malignant thyroid tumors reportedly exceeded benign nodules significantly in TCR beta diversity, with the difference appearing in blood and tumor.

No treatment of any kind had been given to any patient before thyroid surgery. This clonotype was obtained from a female donor with papillary thyroid cancer or a benign thyroid nodule (not recorded which). Some clones in this sample may be carry-over from other donors' samples. Input material: blood.

Written as DNA, the CDR3 is TGTGCCAGCAGTTCCCGGGGGACGGGGGGATATGGCTACACCTTC. Translation gives CASSSRGTGGYGYTF. V gene TRBV12-3 or TRBV12-4 combines with J gene TRBJ1-2; weak D call: TRBD1 (5 bases). The ends were cut back, 4 bases at V and 5 bases at J, with 17 bases in the middle. This CDR3 is 15 amino acids long.